The rows below give T cell receptor beta chains drawn from one sample of a study of blood T cell repertoires in COVID-19. The method was immunoSEQ multiplex PCR; TCRdb's version includes in-frame clones alone and lacks a portion of them. Of about 250,000 clones listed, over 75% are singletons. Sequenced: PBMCs or T cells enriched from blood (not recorded which). The receptors originated from a woman aged 40 to 50 who had been exposed to COVID-19. Both conserved end residues are part of each CDR3. A row's size may be missing; if present it is once, few, many or a size class.

abundance	j_gene	v_gene	CDR3aa
NA	TRBJ2-7	TRBV4-3	CASSHNRGSSYEQYF
NA	TRBJ2-1	TRBV9	CASSAGTTIYNEQFF
NA	TRBJ1-5	TRBV5-6	CASSFRVNQPQHF
NA	TRBJ2-1	TRBV19	CASSTASGAYNEQFF
NA	TRBJ1-4	TRBV27	CASARGIANEKLFF
NA	TRBJ2-3	TRBV7-9	CASSLRTSGSFNTDTQYF
NA	TRBJ2-3	TRBV27	CASSTDRRSTDTQYF
NA	TRBJ1-2	TRBV2	CASGQNNYGYTF
few	TRBJ1-3	TRBV6-1	CASSEATGNPIAGNTIYF
NA	TRBJ1-2	TRBV2	CASNAVRTGGDYGYTF
NA	TRBJ2-5	TRBV19	CASSAGGETQYF
NA	TRBJ1-1	TRBV21-1	CASSKGGHLAFF
NA	TRBJ1-5	TRBV5-5	CASSLWASGNQPQHF
NA	TRBJ2-5	TRBV3-1/TRBV3-2	CASSRRTSGERLRETQYF
NA	TRBJ1-5	TRBV7-9	CASSSGNRGQVQPQHF
NA	TRBJ2-5	TRBV4-1	CASSQDPSGGTETQYF
once	TRBJ1-2	TRBV3-1/TRBV3-2	CASSHRTGPTNYGYTF
NA	TRBJ1-2	TRBV4-3	CASSHTDGQHYGYTF
NA	TRBJ2-4	TRBV28	CASSSSGGVFGIQYF